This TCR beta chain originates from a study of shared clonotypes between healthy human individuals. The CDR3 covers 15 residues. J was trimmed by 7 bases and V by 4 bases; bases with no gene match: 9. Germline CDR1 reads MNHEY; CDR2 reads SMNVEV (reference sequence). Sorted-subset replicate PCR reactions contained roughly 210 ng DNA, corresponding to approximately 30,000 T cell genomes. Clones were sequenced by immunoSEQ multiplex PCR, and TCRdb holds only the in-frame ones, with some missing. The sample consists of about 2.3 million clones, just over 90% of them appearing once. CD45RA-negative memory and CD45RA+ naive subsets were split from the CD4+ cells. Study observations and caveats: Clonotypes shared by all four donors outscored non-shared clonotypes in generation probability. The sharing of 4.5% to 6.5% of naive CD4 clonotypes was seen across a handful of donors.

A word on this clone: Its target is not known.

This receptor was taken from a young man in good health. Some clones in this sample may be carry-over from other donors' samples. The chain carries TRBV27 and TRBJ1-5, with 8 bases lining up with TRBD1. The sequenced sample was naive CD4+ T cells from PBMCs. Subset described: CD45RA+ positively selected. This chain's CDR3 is CASSSRTGQAQPQHF. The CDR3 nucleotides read TGTGCCAGCAGTTCGCGGACAGGGCAGGCCCAGCCCCAGCATTTT.